Below, one T cell receptor beta chain is given with its context. This table comes from immunoSEQ multiplex PCR, and its TCRdb copy is limited to in-frame clones, with some not included. In the table there are approximately 78,000 clones, around 90% of which are singletons. This entry is derived from a study of blood T cell repertoires in COVID-19. As for the study in general: Donors in the United States, Italy and Spain gave samples during acute or convalescent COVID-19.

CDR3 size: 14 residues. The V gene lost 1 base and the J gene lost 1 base, with 8 bases spanning the gap. Per the germline V gene, CDR1 is MGHRA and CDR2 is YSYEKL. The clonotype originates from a man aged 50 to 59 with acute or convalescent COVID-19. Sample: peripheral blood. The J gene is TRBJ2-7, the V gene TRBV4-1; the D gene is possibly TRBD1 (5 bases). In nucleotides, the CDR3 is TGCGCCAGCAGCCAAGGGGGCAGTTCCTACGAGCAGTACTTC. Protein product: CASSQGGSSYEQYF.